The T cell receptor (beta chain) described here comes from a study of T-cell reconstitution after alpha-beta-depleted transplantation in children. Overall study findings and caveats: After transplant, at about two months, alpha-beta T cells were reportedly derived from several hundred expanded graft clones. T cells produced anew were the main source of T-cell counts and diversity one year after transplant. For some patients, TCRbeta diversity was high at day 60 because of recipient T cells and thymic progenitors that survived.

Using unique molecular identifiers, the investigators prepared the TCRbeta library. TCRdb recomputed calls from the PCR reads with MiXCR, one row per CDR3 protein. The sample lists around 960,000 distinct CDR3 sequences; around 30% were seen once. CDR1 is MNHEY, CDR2 SVGAGI, per germline. The CDR3 totals 18 residues. V lost 2 bases, J lost 5 bases, and 9 bases stayed unmatched. Of note for this clonotype: Its cognate antigen is unknown.

The TCR was taken from a boy younger than two who had a stem cell transplant for SCID, so the T cells may come from the graft donor. This chain uses TRBV6-5 with TRBJ2-1; TRBD2 matches 13 bases. The sample here was PBMCs, mostly from graft donor cells, taken 360 days after TCRalphabeta/CD19-depleted stem cell transplant. In DNA, the CDR3 is TGTGCCAGCAGTTACCTTCCCGGGACTAGCGGGGCCCACAATGAGCAGTTCTTC. It specifies CASSYLPGTSGAHNEQFF.